These 12 T cell receptor beta chains share one sample of origin, sequenced in a study of cytomegalovirus exposure and HLA in healthy donors. PCR used 60 Vbeta primers and 13 Jbeta primers. TCRdb's copy holds only in-frame clones and misses some; the assay was immunoSEQ multiplex PCR. The table records some 170,000 clones, more than 75% of them present only once. The sample comprised PBMCs. All receptors derive from a girl aged 10-17 years in good health and CMV-seropositive.

The gene calls are TRBV2 and TRBJ2-3; no definite D call. Germline-derived CDR1 and CDR2 are SNHLY and FYNNEI. CDR3 length equals 13 residues. V lost 6 bases and J lost 4, with 11 bases in between. DNA for the CDR3: TGTGCCAGCAGCGTTCCAGGCCCAGATACGCAGTATTTT. Translated: CASSVPGPDTQYF.

This chain connects TRBV2 to TRBJ2-1, with D perhaps matching TRBD2 (6 bases). This CDR3 has 12 amino acids. Germline loops: CDR1 SNHLY, CDR2 FYNNEI. The V gene lost 8 bases and the J gene lost 8 bases, with 13 bases spanning the gap. The CDR3 nucleotides read TGTGCCAGCGGGAGGCAGCCTCATGAGCAGTTCTTC. As protein: CASGRQPHEQFF.

V and J are TRBV10-3 and TRBJ2-3, with D maybe TRBD1 (6 bases). Germline V gene data show CDR1 as ENHRY and CDR2 as SYGVKD. Trimming cost V 11 bases and J 5 bases, with 17 bases left between them. The CDR3 length is 13 residues. The CDR3 nucleotides are TGTGCCTCCGGTCCAGGGGCCGGAGATACGCAGTATTTT. Its translation is CASGPGAGDTQYF.

This rearrangement joins TRBV5-1 to TRBJ2-3; 11 bases map to TRBD1. The CDR3 loop spans 16 amino acids. Germline V gene data show CDR1 as SGHRS and CDR2 as YFSETQ. The trim removed 4 bases at V and 3 bases at J, leaving 7 bases unmatched. The CDR3 coding sequence is TGCGCCAGCAGCATTGGGACAGGGGGGATGACAGATACGCAGTATTTT. Encoded protein: CASSIGTGGMTDTQYF.

The chain links TRBV5-1 to TRBJ2-5; 8 bases are shared with TRBD1. With 4 bases clipped from V and 1 base from J, the junction kept 3 bases outside the gene matches. The CDR3 totals 14 residues. Germline V CDR1 and CDR2: SGHRS, YFSETQ. CDR3 bases: TGCGCCAGCAGCCCGGGACAGGTCCAAGAGACCCAGTACTTC. As protein: CASSPGQVQETQYF. Combining the CDR3 with reference TRBV5-1 and TRBJ2-5 gives the whole variable domain KAGVTQTPRYLIKTRGQQVTLSCSPISGHRSVSWYQQTPGQGLQFLFEYFSETQRNKGNFPGRFSGRQFSNSRSEMNVSTLELGDSALYLCASSPGQVQETQYFGPGTRLLVL.

The rearrangement uses TRBV2 and TRBJ2-7, with TRBD2 as a possible D gene (6 bases). Germline CDR1 reads SNHLY; CDR2 reads FYNNEI. V gave up 0 bases and J gave up 4 bases, with 10 bases separating them. The CDR3 consists of 14 residues. CDR3 protein: CASSEAGGPYEQYF. CDR3 sequence (DNA): TGTGCCAGCAGTGAAGCGGGAGGTCCTTACGAGCAGTACTTC.

The genes are TRBV4-1 and TRBJ1-5; unclear D gene. The CDR3 spans 17 residues. V dropped 3 bases and J dropped 4 bases, with 19 bases sitting between them. CDR1 is MGHRA and CDR2 is YSYEKL in the germline V gene. CDR3 nucleotide sequence: TGCGCCAGCAGCCATCCCTCCGCGCAGGCCCGAAATCAGCCCCAGCATTTT. Its translation: CASSHPSAQARNQPQHF.

CDR3 sequence (DNA): TGTGCCAGCAGACACCCGGACAGGAGCTCCTACAATGAGCAGTTCTTC. Translating it yields CASRHPDRSSYNEQFF. This chain connects TRBV6-6 to TRBJ2-1, with 7 nucleotides matching TRBD1. The V gene end was trimmed by 6 bases and the J gene end by 0 bases; junction bases not matched to a gene: 8. The germline V gene encodes CDR1 MNHNY and CDR2 SVGAGI (reference sequence). CDR3 length: 16 residues.

This chain connects TRBV7-2 to TRBJ1-1; a weak D match, TRBD1 (5 bases). The CDR3 runs to 14 residues. Germline CDR1 SGHTA, CDR2 FQGNSA. The ends were cut back, 5 bases at V and 1 base at J, with 11 bases in the middle. CDR3 nucleotide sequence: TGTGCCAGCAGCCTCATTACAGGGAACACTGAAGCTTTCTTT. Its translation is CASSLITGNTEAFF.

The V call is TRBV9, the J call TRBJ2-5, with D maybe TRBD1 (8 bases). CDR3 length equals 16 residues. Germline V gives CDR1 SGDLS, CDR2 YYNGEE. V lost 4 bases and J lost 1, with 17 bases in between. The CDR3 DNA reads as TGTGCCAGCAGCCCTACAGGGGGGGGTATCCAAGAGACCCAGTACTTC. Translated: CASSPTGGGIQETQYF.

The chain recombines TRBV7-3 with TRBJ1-5; unclear D gene. V was clipped by 2 bases and J by 2 bases, with 4 bases between them. Germline V gene lookup returns CDR1 SGHTA and CDR2 FQGTGA. The CDR3 sequence is 13 residues long. The chain's CDR3 is CASSLQGNQPQHF. CDR3 bases: TGTGCCAGCAGCTTACAGGGCAATCAGCCCCAGCATTTT.

The chain carries TRBV5-8 and TRBJ2-1; perhaps TRBD2 as D (6 bases). Germline V CDR1 and CDR2: SGHTS, YDEGEE. The CDR3 spans 15 residues. V lost 0 bases and J lost 2, with 9 bases in between. The CDR3 loop reads CASSLGEDAYNEQFF. Here the CDR3 DNA reads TGTGCCAGCAGCTTGGGGGAGGACGCCTACAATGAGCAGTTCTTC. The whole variable domain, filled in from reference TRBV5-8 and TRBJ2-1, reads EAGVTQSPTHLIKTRGQQATLRCSPISGHTSVYWYQQALGLGLQFLLWYDEGEERNRGNFPPRFSGRQFPNYSSELNVNALELEDSALYLCASSLGEDAYNEQFFGPGTRLTVL.